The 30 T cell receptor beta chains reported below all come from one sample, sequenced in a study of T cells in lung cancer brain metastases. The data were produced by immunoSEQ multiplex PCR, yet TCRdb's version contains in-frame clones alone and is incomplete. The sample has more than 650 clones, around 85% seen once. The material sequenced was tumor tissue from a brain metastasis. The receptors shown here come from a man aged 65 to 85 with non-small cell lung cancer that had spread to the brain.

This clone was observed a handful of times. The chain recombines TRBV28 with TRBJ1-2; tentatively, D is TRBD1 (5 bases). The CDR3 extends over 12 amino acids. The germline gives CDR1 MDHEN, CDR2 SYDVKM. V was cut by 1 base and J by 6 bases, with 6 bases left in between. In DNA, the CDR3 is TGTGCCAGCAGTTTATTCAGGGATGGCTACACCTTC. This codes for CASSLFRDGYTF.

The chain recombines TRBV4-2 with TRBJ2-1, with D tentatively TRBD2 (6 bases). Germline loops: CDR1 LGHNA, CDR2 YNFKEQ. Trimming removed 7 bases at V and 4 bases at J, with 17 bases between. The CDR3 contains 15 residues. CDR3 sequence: CASNHSAGPYNEQFF. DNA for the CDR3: TGTGCCAGCAACCACTCGGCGGGGCCATACAATGAGCAGTTCTTC.

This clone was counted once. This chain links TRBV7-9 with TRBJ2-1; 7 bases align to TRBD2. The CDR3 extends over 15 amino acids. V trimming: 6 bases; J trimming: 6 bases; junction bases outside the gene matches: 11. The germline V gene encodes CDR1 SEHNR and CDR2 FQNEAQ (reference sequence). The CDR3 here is CASSFSGRGFNEQFF. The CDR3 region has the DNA TGTGCCAGCAGTTTCAGCGGGCGGGGGTTCAATGAGCAGTTCTTC.

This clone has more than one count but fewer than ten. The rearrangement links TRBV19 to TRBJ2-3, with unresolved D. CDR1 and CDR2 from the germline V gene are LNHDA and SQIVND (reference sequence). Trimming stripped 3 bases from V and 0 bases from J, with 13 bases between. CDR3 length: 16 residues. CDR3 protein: CASSIRTPTSTDTQYF. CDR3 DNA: TGTGCCAGTAGTATTAGGACGCCTACTAGCACAGATACGCAGTATTTT.

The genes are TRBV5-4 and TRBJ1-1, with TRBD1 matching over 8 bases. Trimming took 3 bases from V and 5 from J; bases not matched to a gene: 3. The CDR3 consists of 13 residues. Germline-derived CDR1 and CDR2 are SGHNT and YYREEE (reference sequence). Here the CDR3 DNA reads TGTGCCAGCAGCTCTAGACAGGGGACTGAAGCTTTCTTT. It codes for CASSSRQGTEAFF. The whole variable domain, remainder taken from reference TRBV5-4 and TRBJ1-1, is ETGVTQSPTHLIKTRGQQVTLRCSSQSGHNTVSWYQQALGQGPQFIFQYYREEENGRGNFPPRFSGLQFPNYSSELNVNALELDDSALYLCASSSRQGTEAFFGQGTRLTVV.

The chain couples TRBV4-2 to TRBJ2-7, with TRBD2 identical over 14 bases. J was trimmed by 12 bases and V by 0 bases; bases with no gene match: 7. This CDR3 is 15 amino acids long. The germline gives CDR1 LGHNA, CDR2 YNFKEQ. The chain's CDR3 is CASSQDGTSGSRLYF. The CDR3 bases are TGTGCCAGCAGCCAAGATGGGACTAGCGGGAGTAGGTTGTACTTC.

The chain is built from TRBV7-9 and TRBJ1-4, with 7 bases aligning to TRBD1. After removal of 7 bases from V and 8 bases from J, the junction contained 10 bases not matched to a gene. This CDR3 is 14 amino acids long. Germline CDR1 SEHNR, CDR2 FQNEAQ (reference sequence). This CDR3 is CASTDGTADEKLFF. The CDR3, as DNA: TGTGCCAGCACCGACGGGACAGCGGACGAAAAACTGTTTTTT. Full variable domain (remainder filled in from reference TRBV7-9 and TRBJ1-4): DTGVSQNPRHKITKRGQNVTFRCDPISEHNRLYWYRQTLGQGPEFLTYFQNEAQLEKSRLLSDRFSAERPKGSFSTLEIQRTEQGDSAMYLCASTDGTADEKLFFGSGTQLSVL.

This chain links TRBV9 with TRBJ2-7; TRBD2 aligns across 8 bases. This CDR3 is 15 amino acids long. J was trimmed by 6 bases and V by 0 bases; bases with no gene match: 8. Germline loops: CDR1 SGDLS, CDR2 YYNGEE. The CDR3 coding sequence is TGTGCCAGCAGCGTAGTCCCAGCGGGAGATAGCGAGCAGTACTTC. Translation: CASSVVPAGDSEQYF.

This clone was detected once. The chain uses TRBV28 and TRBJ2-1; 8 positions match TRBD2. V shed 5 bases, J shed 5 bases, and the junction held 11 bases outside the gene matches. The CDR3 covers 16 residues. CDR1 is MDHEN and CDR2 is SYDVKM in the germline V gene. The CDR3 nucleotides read TGTGCCAGCAGTCCTACCCTAGCGGGCCCAGACAATGAGCAGTTCTTC. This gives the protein CASSPTLAGPDNEQFF. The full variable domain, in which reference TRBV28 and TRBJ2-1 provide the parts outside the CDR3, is DVKVTQSSRYLVKRTGEKVFLECVQDMDHENMFWYRQDPGLGLRLIYFSYDVKMKEKGDIPEGYSVSREKKERFSLILESASTNQTSMYLCASSPTLAGPDNEQFFGPGTRLTVL.

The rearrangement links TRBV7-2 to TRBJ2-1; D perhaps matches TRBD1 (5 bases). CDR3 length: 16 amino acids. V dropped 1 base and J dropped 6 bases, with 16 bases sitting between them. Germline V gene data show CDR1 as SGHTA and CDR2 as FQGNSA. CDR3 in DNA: TGTGCCAGCAGCTTAGGGGGCCGCTTAAGGGTCAATGAGCAGTTCTTC. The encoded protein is CASSLGGRLRVNEQFF.

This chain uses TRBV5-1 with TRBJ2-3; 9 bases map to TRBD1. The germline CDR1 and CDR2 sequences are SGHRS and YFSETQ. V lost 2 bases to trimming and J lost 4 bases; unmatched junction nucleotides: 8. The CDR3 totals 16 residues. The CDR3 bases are TGCGCCAGCAGCTTACGGGGGACAGGGAGTGCAGATACGCAGTATTTT. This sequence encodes CASSLRGTGSADTQYF.

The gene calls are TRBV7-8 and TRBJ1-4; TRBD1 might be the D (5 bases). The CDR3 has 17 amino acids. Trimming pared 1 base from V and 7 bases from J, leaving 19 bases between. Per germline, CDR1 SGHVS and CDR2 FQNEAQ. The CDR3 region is CASSLVGEGQGGEKLFF. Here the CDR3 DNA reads TGTGCCAGCAGCTTAGTTGGCGAGGGGCAAGGAGGTGAAAAACTGTTTTTT.

The CDR3 here is CASSTPGQGWVDYGYTF. The CDR3 DNA reads as TGTGCCAGCAGTACACCGGGACAGGGGTGGGTAGACTATGGCTACACCTTC. The chain is built from TRBV28 and TRBJ1-2, with 10 positions matching TRBD1. V shed 5 bases, J shed 3 bases, and the junction held 12 bases outside the gene matches. Germline V gene sequence: CDR1 MDHEN, CDR2 SYDVKM. This CDR3 is built from 17 residues.

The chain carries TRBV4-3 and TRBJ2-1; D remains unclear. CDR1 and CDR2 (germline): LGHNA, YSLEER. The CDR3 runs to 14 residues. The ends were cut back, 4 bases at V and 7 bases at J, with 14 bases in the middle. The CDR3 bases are TGCGCCAGCAGCCCAGTGGTGGGTTCGAATGAGCAGTTCTTC. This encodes CASSPVVGSNEQFF.

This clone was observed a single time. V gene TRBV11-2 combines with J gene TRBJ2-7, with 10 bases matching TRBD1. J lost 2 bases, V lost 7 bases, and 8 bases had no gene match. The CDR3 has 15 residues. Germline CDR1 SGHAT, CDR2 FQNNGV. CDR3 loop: CASNRGQGIPYEQYF. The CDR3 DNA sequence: TGTGCCAGCAACCGGGGACAGGGGATCCCCTACGAGCAGTACTTC.

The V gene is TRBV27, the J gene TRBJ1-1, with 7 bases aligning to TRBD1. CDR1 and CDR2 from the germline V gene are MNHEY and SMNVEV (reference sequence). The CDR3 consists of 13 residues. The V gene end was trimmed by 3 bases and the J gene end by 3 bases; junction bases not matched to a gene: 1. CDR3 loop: CASSFQGDTEAFF. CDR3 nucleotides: TGTGCCAGCAGTTTTCAGGGGGACACTGAAGCTTTCTTT.

The CDR3 nucleotides read TGTGCCAGCAGCTTAGATGGCCGGGAGCAGTACTTC. This encodes CASSLDGREQYF. The chain joins TRBV7-2 to TRBJ2-7; D gene unclear. This CDR3 contains 12 residues. V gave up 1 base and J gave up 7 bases, with 8 bases separating them. Germline CDR1 reads SGHTA; CDR2 reads FQGNSA.

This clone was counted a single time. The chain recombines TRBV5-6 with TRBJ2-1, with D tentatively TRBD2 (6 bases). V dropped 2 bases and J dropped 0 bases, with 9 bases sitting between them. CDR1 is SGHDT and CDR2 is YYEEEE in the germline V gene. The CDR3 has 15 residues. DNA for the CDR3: TGTGCCAGCAGCTTTGGGGGAGGCTCCTACAATGAGCAGTTCTTC. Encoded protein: CASSFGGGSYNEQFF.

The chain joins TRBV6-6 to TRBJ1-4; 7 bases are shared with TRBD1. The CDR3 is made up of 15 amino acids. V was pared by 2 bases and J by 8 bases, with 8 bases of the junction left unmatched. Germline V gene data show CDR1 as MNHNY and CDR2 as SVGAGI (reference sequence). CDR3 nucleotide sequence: TGTGCCAGCAGTTACGGGGACAGCCTAAGGGAAAAACTGTTTTTT. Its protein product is CASSYGDSLREKLFF.

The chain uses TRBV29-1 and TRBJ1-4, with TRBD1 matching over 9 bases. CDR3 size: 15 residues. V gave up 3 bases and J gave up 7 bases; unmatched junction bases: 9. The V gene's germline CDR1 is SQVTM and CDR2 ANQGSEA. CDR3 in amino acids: CSVELPGQGGEKLFF. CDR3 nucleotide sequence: TGCAGCGTTGAGCTGCCGGGACAGGGTGGTGAAAAACTGTTTTTT.

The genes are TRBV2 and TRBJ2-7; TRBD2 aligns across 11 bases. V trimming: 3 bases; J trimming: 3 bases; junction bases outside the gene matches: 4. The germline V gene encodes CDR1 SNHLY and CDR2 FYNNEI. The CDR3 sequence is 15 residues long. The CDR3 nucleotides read TGTGCCAGCAGTGAGGGGACTAGCGGTTTCTACGAGCAGTACGTC. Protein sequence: CASSEGTSGFYEQYV.

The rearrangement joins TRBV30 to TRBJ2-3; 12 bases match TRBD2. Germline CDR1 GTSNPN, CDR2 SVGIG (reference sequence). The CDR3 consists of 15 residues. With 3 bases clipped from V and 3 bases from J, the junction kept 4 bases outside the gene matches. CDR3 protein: CAWRTSGRSTDTQYF. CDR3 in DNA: TGTGCCTGGAGGACTAGCGGGAGATCTACAGATACGCAGTATTTT.

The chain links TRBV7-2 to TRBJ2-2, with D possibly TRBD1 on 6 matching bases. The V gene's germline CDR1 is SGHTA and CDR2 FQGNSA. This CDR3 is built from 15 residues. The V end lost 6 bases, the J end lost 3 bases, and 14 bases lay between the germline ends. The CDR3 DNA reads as TGTGCCAGCAGTTGGGTGACAGGCGACACCGGGGAGCTGTTTTTT. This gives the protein CASSWVTGDTGELFF.

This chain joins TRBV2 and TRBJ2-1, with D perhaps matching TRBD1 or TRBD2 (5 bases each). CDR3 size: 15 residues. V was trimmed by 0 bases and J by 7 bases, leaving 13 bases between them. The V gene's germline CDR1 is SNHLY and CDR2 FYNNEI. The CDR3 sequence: CASSEALGVGNEQFF. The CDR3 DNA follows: TGTGCCAGCAGTGAAGCGTTGGGGGTGGGGAATGAGCAGTTCTTC.

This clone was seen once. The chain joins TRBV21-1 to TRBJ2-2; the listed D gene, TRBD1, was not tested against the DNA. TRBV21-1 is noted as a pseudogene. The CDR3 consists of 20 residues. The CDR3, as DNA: TGTGCCAGCGGCCCTGCAGGACAGGAGCTACCTCAATCGAACACCGGGGAGCTGTTTTTT. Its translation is CASGPAGQELPQSNTGELFF.

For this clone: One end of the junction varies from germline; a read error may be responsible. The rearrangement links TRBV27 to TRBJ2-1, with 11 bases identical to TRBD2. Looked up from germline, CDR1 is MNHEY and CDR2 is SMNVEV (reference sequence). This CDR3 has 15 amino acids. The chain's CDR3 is CASRIGTSGYNEQFF. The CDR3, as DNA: TGTGCTAGCAGGATAGGGACTAGCGGTTACAATGAGCAGTTCTTC.

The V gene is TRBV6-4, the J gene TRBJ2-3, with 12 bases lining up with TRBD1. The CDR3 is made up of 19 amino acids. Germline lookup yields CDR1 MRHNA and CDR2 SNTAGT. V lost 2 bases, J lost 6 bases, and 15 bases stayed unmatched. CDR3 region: CASSDKGSGTGGTSDTQYF. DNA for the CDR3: TGTGCCAGCAGTGACAAGGGTTCCGGGACAGGGGGCACATCCGATACGCAGTATTTT.

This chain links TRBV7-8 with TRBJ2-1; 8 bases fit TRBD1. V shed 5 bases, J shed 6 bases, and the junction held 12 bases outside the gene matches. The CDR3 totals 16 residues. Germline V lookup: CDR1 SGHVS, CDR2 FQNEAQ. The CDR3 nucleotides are TGTGCCAGCAGCAAATCCGCGAGACAGGGGAGCAATGAGCAGTTCTTC. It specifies CASSKSARQGSNEQFF.

CDR3 residues: CASGGNYGYTF. The CDR3 DNA follows: TGTGCCAGCGGAGGGAACTATGGCTACACCTTC. The V gene is TRBV6-8, the J gene TRBJ1-2; D ambiguous. The CDR3 has 11 residues. Germline lookup yields CDR1 MNHGY and CDR2 SAAAGT. Trimming shortened V by 8 bases and J by 2 bases, and 6 bases separated the two germline ends.

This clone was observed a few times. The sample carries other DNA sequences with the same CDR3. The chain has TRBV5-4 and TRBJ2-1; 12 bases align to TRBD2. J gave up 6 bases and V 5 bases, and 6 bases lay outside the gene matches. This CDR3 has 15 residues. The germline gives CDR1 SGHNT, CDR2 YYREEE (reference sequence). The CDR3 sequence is CASSRTSGASNEQFF. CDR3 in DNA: TGTGCCAGCAGTAGGACTAGCGGGGCCTCCAATGAGCAGTTCTTC.